This T cell receptor (beta chain) emerged from a study of shared clonotypes between healthy human individuals. Here immunoSEQ multiplex PCR was the method, and the copy in TCRdb shows in-frame clones only, minus some. The sample consists of about 710,000 clones, just under 75% of them appearing once. This CDR3 region has 19 residues. Germline CDR1 and CDR2: SEHNR and FQNEAQ (reference sequence). Trimming removed 4 bases from V and 0 bases from J; junction bases left unmatched: 12. The V and J genes are TRBV7-9 and TRBJ2-3, with TRBD2 identical over 11 bases. The receptor's source is a woman in her twenties or thirties in good health. The sequenced material came from memory CD4+ T cells sorted from blood. Subset noted: CD45RA-negative fraction. For the CDR3, the DNA is TGTGCCAGCAGCTCCGAGGGAAGACTAGCGGGACTGAGCACAGATACGCAGTATTTT. Translated: CASSSEGRLAGLSTDTQYF.